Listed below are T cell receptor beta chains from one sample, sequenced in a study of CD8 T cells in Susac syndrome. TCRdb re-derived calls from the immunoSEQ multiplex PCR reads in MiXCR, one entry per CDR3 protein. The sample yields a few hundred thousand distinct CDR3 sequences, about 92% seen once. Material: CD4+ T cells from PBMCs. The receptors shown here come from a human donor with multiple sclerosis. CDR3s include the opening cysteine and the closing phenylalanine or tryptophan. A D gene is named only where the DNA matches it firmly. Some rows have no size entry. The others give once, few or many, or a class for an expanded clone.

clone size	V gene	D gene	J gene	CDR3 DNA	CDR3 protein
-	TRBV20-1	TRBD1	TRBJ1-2	TGCAGTGCTGGGAAACCGGGACAGGGGGCTCATAACTATGGCTACACCTTC	CSAGKPGQGAHNYGYTF
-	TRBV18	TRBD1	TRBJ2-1	TGTGCCAGCTCTCTCGGACAGGGAAAGTACAATGAGCAGTTCTTC	CASSLGQGKYNEQFF
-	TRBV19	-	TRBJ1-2	TGTGCCAGTAGCGACTTACAGGCCACCCATGGCTACACCTTC	CASSDLQATHGYTF
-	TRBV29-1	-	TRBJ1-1	TGCAGCGTGGCAGCTCGGATCAAGGGCACTGAAGCTTTCTTT	CSVAARIKGTEAFF
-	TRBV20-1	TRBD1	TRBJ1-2	TGCAGTGCCACTCTCAGGGGGCGTGATGGCTACACCTTC	CSATLRGRDGYTF
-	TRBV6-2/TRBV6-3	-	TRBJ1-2	TGTGCCAGCAGCGCATCATCCCCGAGGGACGACTATGGCTACACCTTC	CASSASSPRDDYGYTF
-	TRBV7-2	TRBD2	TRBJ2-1	TGTGCCAGCAGCTTTCCTACTAGCGGGAGAGGAGAGCAGTTCTTC	CASSFPTSGRGEQFF
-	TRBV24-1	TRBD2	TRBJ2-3	TGTGCCACCAGTGAAAGTAGCGGGGGGAGCACAGATACGCAGTATTTT	CATSESSGGSTDTQYF
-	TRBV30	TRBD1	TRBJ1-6	TGTGCCTGGAGTGCGACAGGGGGCGATCGGTCACCCCTCCACTTT	CAWSATGGDRSPLHF
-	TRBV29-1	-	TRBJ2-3	TGCAGCGGGACGCGGGGAACAGATACGCAGTATTTT	CSGTRGTDTQYF
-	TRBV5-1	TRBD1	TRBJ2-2	TGCGCCAGCAGCCTAAGGACAGGCTCGAACACCGGGGAGCTGTTTTTT	CASSLRTGSNTGELFF
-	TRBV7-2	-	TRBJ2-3	TGTGCCAGCAGCTTAGAGCGTGGTGCGGCAGATACGCAGTATTTT	CASSLERGAADTQYF
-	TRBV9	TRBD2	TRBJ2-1	TGTGCCAGCAGCGTAAGACTAGCGGGGGGGAATGAGCAGTTCTTC	CASSVRLAGGNEQFF
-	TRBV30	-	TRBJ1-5	TGTGCCTGGAGACAGGGTAGCAATCAGCCCCAGCATTTT	CAWRQGSNQPQHF
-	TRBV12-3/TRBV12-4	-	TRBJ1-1	TGTGCCAGCAGTTTAATGTCGGCGGACACTGAAGCTTTCTTT	CASSLMSADTEAFF
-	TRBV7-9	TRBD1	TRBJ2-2	TGTGCCATCCCATACCCAACCGGGACAGGGGGGGACACCGGGGAGCTGTTTTTT	CAIPYPTGTGGDTGELFF
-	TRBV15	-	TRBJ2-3	TGTGCCACCTCCAACGGGATTAATAGGAGAGATACGCAGTATTTT	CATSNGINRRDTQYF
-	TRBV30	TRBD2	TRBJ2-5	TGTGCCTGGAGTGTAGTCGACGGGGGGACCTCTTACTTC	CAWSVVDGGTSYF
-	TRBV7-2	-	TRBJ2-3	TGTGCCAGCAGCACCCGCACAGATACGCAGTATTTT	CASSTRTDTQYF
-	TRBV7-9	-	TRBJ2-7	TGTGCCAGCAGCTTAGCGGGAGAGGTACGCGAGCAGTACTTC	CASSLAGEVREQYF
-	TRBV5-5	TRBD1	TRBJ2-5	TGTGCCAGCAGCTTTACAGGGGTGGCGGAGACCCAGTACTTC	CASSFTGVAETQYF
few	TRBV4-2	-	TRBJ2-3	TGTGCCAGCAGCCAAGGGGAGGCAGATACGCAGTATTTT	CASSQGEADTQYF
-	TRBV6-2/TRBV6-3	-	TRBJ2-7	TGTGCCGCCCGCAGCGACTTCTACGAGCAGTACTTC	CAARSDFYEQYF
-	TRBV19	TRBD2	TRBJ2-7	TGTGCCAGTAGTAACCTAGCGGGAGGGCCCTACGAGCAGTACTTC	CASSNLAGGPYEQYF
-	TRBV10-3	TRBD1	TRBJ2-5	TGTGCCATCAGTGACTACGGACAGGGTATAGAACAAGAGACCCAGTACTTC	CAISDYGQGIEQETQYF
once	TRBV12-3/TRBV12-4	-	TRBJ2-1	TGCGCCAGCAGTTTAGGGCGGGAAAAGGAGCAGTTCTTC	CASSLGREKEQFF
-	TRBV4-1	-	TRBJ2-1	TGCGCCAGCAGCCAAGACCGCTGGGGGGCTAATCAGTTCTTC	CASSQDRWGANQFF
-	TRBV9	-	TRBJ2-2	TGTGCCAGCAGCGGCCATGGGGACACCGGGGAGCTGTTTTTT	CASSGHGDTGELFF
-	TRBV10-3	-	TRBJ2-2	TGTGCCACCTCCCAGACAGGGAACACCGGGGAGCTGTTTTTT	CATSQTGNTGELFF
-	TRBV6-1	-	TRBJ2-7	TGTGCCAGCAGAAAACAGGGAATTGCCTCCTACGAGCAGTACTTC	CASRKQGIASYEQYF
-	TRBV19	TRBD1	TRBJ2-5	TGTGCCAGTAGTACAAAAGGACAGGAGTGGAAGACCCAGTACTTC	CASSTKGQEWKTQYF
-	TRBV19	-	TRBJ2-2	TGTGCCACCGGCGAAGTCCGGGAGCTGTTTTTT	CATGEVRELFF
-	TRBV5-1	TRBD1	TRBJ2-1	TGCGCCAGCAGCTTGGAGGGACAGGGCTACAATGAGCAGTTCTTC	CASSLEGQGYNEQFF
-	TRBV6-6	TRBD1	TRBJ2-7	TGTGCCAGCAGTTACCGGGACAGGGGTGGCGAGCAGTACTTC	CASSYRDRGGEQYF
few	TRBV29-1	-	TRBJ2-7	TGCAGCGTCCGCCCCAACAGGGACGCGGGCGAGCAGTACTTC	CSVRPNRDAGEQYF
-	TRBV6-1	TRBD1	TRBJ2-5	TGTGCCAGCGCGCCCGGGACAGGTGGCTTCCAAGAGACCCAGTACTTC	CASAPGTGGFQETQYF
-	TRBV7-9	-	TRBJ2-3	TGTGCCAGCAGCTTGTGGGATACGCAGTATTTT	CASSLWDTQYF
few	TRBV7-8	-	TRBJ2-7	TGTGCCAGCAGCTGGGGACGGAACTCCTACGAGCAGTACTTC	CASSWGRNSYEQYF
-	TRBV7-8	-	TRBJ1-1	TGTGCCAGCAGCATAGGGGGACTGCCGAACACTGAAGCTTTCTTT	CASSIGGLPNTEAFF
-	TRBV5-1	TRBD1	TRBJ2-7	TGCGCCAGCAGCCCGACAGGGCTCACGTACGAGCAGTACTTC	CASSPTGLTYEQYF
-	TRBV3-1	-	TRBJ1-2	TGTGCCAGCAGCCGACGAGACGGGTCCTACTATGGCTACACCTTC	CASSRRDGSYYGYTF
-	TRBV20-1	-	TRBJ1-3	TGCAGTGCTAGAAAAGGGTCGGGCCGGAGCTCTGGAAACACCATATATTTT	CSARKGSGRSSGNTIYF
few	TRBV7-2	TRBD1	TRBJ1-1	TGTGCCAGCAGCCGACAGGGGGTTACTGAAGCTTTCTTT	CASSRQGVTEAFF
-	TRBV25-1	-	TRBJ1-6	TGTGCCAGCAGTGAAAGTGGGAGCTCCTATAATTCACCCCTCCACTTT	CASSESGSSYNSPLHF
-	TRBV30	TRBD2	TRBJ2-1	TGTGCCTGGAGTGTCGGATGGACTAGCGGGGGGCCTAACAATGAGCAGTTCTTC	CAWSVGWTSGGPNNEQFF